This T cell receptor beta chain was sequenced during a study of blood T cell repertoires in COVID-19. Study background: Sources were T cells, B-cell-depleted T cells, or PBMCs; the material itself was cDNA or gDNA.

Germline loops: CDR1 LNHDA, CDR2 SQIVND (reference sequence). The CDR3 spans 13 residues. V was clipped by 1 base and J by 3 bases, with 6 bases between them. As originally analysed: The authors estimated nucleated cell counts from reference gene primer amplification. Generated by immunoSEQ multiplex PCR, the TCRdb table keeps only in-frame clones and is missing some. The V and J calls and clone size come from that table; D and trimming were worked out from the DNA. Of around 140,000 clones in the sample, 75% to 80% are singletons; the top ten hold roughly 10%. The gene calls are TRBV19 and TRBJ2-5; no firm D call. Sequencing used peripheral blood. The receptor comes from a woman between 45 and 60 years old with active or convalescent COVID-19. This chain's CDR3 is CASSIGRKETQYF. CDR3 coding DNA: TGTGCCAGTAGTATAGGTAGAAAAGAGACCCAGTACTTC.